This TCR beta chain was captured by sequencing in a study of T-cell memory formation after mild COVID-19. This clonotype was picked up a small number of times. What it binds is unknown. Whole-study findings and limits: The pre-infection memory compartment contained some responding clones, suggesting cross-reactive memory joined. Clonal second-wave expansions that peaked on day 37 had unconfirmed SARS-CoV-2 specificity.

The junction had 8 bases not matched to a gene; V was cut back by 4 bases and J by 1 base. The CDR3 consists of 18 residues. Germline V CDR1 and CDR2: ENHRY, SYGVKD. From 5'RACE with constant-segment primers came TCR alpha and TCR beta cDNA libraries that carried sample barcodes and UMIs. TCRdb re-derived calls from the 5' RACE reads in MiXCR, one entry per CDR3 protein. In the table there are fewer than 140,000 distinct CDR3 sequences, around 11% of which are singletons. The clonotype was recovered from an adult woman who had mild COVID-19 (a few samples of this study predate the infection). Cell type and time point are not known. Sequencing was carried out using PBMCs or a T cell subset sorted from them (not recorded which). The chain has TRBV10-3 and TRBJ2-3, with 13 nucleotides matching TRBD2. This CDR3 is CAISVTGTSGARTDTQYF. CDR3 coding DNA: TGTGCCATCAGTGTAACCGGGACTAGCGGGGCCCGCACAGATACGCAGTATTTT.